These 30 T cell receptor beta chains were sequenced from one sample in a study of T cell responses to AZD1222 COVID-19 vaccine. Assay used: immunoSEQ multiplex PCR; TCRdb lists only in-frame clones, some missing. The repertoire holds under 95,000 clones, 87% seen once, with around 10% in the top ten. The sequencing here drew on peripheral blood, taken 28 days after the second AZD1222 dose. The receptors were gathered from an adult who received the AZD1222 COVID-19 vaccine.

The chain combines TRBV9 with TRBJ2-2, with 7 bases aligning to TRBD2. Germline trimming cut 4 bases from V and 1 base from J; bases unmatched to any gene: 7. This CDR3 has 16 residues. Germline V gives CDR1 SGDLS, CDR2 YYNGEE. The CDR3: CASSPRGRVNTGELFF. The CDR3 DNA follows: TGTGCCAGCAGCCCCAGAGGGAGGGTGAACACCGGGGAGCTGTTTTTT.

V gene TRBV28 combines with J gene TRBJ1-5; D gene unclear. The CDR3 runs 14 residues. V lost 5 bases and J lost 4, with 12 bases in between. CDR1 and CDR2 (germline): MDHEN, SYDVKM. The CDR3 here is CASSLLQTNQPQHF. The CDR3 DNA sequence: TGTGCCAGCAGTCTCCTACAGACGAATCAGCCCCAGCATTTT.

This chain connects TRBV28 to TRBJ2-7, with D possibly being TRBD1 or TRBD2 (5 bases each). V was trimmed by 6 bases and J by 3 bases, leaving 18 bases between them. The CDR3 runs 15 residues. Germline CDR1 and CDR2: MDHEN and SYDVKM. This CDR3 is CASSTAGTADYEQYF. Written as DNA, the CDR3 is TGTGCCAGCAGCACAGCCGGGACGGCAGACTACGAGCAGTACTTC.

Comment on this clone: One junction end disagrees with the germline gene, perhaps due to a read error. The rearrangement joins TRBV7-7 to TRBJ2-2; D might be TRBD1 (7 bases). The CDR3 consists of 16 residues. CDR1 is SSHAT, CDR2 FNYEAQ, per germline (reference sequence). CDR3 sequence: CASSFYQGGNTGELFF. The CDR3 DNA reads TGTGCTAGCAGCTTCTATCAGGGGGGAAACACCGGGGAGCTGTTTTTT.

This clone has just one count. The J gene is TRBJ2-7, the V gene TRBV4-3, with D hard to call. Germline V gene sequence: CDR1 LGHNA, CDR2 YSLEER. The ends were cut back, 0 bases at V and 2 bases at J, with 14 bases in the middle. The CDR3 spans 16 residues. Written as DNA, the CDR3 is TGCGCCAGCAGCCAAGATCTGCCCCACCCCACCTACGAGCAGTACTTC. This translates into CASSQDLPHPTYEQYF.

This CDR3 reads CASSPGGTVSYEQYF. DNA for the CDR3: TGTGCCAGCAGCCCCGGGGGAACAGTTTCCTACGAGCAGTACTTC. V usage is TRBV2 and J usage is TRBJ2-7, with a tentative D call TRBD2 (6 bases). This CDR3 comprises 15 residues. V dropped 6 bases and J dropped 1 base, with 16 bases sitting between them. The germline V gene encodes CDR1 SNHLY and CDR2 FYNNEI.

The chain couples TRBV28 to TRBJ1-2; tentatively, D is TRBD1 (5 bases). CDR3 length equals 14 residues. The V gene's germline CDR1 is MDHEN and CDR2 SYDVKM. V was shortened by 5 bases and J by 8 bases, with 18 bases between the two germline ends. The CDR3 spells CASSPGHRQRGYTF. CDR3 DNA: TGTGCCAGCAGTCCAGGACACCGCCAACGGGGCTACACCTTC.

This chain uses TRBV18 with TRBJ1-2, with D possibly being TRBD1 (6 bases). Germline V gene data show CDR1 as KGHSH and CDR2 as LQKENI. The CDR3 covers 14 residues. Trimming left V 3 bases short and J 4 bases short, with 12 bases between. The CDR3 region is CASSPGPDSYGYTF. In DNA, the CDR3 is TGTGCCAGCTCACCGGGGCCGGACAGCTATGGCTACACCTTC.

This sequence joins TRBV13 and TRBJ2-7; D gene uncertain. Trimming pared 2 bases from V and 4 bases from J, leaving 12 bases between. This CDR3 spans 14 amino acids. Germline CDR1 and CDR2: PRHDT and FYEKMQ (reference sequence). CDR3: CASSLRALSYEQYF. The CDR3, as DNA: TGTGCCAGCAGCTTAAGGGCTCTTTCTTACGAGCAGTACTTC.

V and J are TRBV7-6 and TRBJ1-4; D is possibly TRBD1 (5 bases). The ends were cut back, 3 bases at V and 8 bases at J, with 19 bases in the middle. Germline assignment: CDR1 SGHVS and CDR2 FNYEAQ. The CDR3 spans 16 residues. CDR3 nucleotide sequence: TGTGCCAGCAGCTTTAATGGGCGCCAGGGAGGGGAAAAACTGTTTTTT. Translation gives CASSFNGRQGGEKLFF.

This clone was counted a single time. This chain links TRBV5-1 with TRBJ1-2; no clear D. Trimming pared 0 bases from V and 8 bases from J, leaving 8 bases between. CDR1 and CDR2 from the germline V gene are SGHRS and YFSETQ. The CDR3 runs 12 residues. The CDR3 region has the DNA TGCGCCAGCAGCTTGGACGGTGGGGGCTACACCTTC. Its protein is CASSLDGGGYTF.

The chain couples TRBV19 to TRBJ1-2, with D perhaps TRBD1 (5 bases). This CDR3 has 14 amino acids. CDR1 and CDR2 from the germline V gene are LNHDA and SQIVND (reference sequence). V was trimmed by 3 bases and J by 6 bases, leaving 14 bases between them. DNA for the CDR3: TGTGCCAGTAGTATCAGGGAGGGAATTGATGGCTACACCTTC. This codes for CASSIREGIDGYTF.

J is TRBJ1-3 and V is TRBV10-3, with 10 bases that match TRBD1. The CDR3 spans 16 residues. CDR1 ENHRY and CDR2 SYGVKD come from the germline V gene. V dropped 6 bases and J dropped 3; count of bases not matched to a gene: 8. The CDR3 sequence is CAISYGGTGVGNTIYF. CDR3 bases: TGTGCCATCAGCTATGGCGGGACAGGGGTTGGAAACACCATATATTTT.

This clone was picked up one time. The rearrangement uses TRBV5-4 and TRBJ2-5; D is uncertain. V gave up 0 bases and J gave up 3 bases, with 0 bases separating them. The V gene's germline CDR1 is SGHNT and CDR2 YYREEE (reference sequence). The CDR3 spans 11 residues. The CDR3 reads CASSLEETQYF. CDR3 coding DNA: TGTGCCAGCAGCTTGGAAGAGACCCAGTACTTC.

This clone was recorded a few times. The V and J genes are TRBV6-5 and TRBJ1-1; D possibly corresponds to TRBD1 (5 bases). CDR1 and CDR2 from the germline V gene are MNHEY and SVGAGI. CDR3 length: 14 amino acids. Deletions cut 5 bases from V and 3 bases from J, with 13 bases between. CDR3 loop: CASSLLRGDTEAFF. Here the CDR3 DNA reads TGTGCCAGCAGTCTTCTTCGAGGGGACACTGAAGCTTTCTTT.

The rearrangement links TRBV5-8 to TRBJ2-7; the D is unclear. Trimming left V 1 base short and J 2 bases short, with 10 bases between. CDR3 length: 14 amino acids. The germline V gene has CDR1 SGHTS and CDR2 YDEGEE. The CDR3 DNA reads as TGTGCCAGCAGCTTGCGGAAAGCCCCCTACGAGCAGTACTTC. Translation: CASSLRKAPYEQYF.

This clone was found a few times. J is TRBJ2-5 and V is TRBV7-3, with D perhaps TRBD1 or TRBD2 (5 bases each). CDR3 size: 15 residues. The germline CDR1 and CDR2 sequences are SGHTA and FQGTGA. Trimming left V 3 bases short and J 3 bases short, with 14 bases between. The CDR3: CASSLRGELKETQYF. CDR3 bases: TGTGCCAGCAGCTTGAGAGGGGAGTTAAAAGAGACCCAGTACTTC.

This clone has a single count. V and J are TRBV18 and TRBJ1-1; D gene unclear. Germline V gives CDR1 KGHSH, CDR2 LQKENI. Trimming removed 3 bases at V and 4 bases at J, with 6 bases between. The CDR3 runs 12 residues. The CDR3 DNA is TGTGCCAGCTCACCTTTGGGCACTGAAGCTTTCTTT. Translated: CASSPLGTEAFF.

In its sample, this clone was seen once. DNA of the CDR3: TGTGCCAGCAGCACCGGGACTAACTACGAGCAGTACTTC. Its translation is CASSTGTNYEQYF. This rearrangement joins TRBV7-2 to TRBJ2-7; 7 nucleotides align to TRBD2. The CDR3 contains 13 residues. Per germline, CDR1 SGHTA and CDR2 FQGNSA. The V segment lost 5 bases and the J segment 3 bases; nucleotides outside the gene matches: 4.

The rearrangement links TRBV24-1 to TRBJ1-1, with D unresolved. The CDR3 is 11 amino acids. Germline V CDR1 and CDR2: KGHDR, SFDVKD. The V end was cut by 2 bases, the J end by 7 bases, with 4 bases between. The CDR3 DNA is TGTGCCACCAGTGATTGGGGTGAAGCTTTCTTT. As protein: CATSDWGEAFF.

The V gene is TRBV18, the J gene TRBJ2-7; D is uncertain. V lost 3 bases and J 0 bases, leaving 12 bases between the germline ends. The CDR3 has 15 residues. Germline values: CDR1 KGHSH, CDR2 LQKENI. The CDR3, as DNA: TGTGCCAGCTCACCTGGGCCGGCGAGCTCCTACGAGCAGTACTTC. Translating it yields CASSPGPASSYEQYF. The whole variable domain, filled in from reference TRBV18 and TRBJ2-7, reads NAGVMQNPRHLVRRRGQEARLRCSPMKGHSHVYWYRQLPEEGLKFMVYLQKENIIDESGMPKERFSAEFPKEGPSILRIQQVVRGDSAAYFCASSPGPASSYEQYFGPGTRLTVT.

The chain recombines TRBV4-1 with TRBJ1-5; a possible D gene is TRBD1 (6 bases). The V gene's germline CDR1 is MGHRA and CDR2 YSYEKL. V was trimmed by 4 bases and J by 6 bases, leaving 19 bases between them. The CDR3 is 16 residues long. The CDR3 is CASSRKQGGVSQPQHF. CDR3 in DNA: TGCGCCAGCAGCCGGAAACAGGGCGGGGTATCTCAGCCCCAGCATTTT.

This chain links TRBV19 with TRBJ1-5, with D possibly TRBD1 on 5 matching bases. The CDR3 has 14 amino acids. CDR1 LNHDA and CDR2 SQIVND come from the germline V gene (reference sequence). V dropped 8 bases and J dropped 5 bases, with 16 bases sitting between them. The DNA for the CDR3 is TGTGCCAGTTCCTACCGGGGGGGGTATCAGCCCCAGCATTTT. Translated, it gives CASSYRGGYQPQHF.

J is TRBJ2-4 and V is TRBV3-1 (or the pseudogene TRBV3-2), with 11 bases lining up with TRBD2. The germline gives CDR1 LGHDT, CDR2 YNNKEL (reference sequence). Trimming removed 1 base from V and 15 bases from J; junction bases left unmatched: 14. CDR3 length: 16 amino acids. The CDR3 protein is CASSQVHRLAGGQVYF. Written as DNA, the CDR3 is TGTGCCAGCAGCCAAGTCCATCGGCTAGCGGGGGGCCAGGTGTACTTC.

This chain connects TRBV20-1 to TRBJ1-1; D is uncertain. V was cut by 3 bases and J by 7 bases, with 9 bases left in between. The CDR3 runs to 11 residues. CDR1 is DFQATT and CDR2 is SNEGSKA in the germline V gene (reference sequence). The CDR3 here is CSASREREAFF. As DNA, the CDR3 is TGCAGTGCTAGTCGGGAACGTGAAGCTTTCTTT.

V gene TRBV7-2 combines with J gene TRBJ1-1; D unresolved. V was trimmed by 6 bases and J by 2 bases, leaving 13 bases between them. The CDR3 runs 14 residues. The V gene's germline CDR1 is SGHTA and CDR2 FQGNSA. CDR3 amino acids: CASRPDFGNTEAFF. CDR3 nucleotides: TGTGCCAGCAGGCCAGACTTTGGCAACACTGAAGCTTTCTTT.

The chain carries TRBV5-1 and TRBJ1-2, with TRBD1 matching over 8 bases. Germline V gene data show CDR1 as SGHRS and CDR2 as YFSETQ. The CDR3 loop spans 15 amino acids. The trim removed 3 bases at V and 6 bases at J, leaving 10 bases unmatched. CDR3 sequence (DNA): TGCGCCAGCAGCTCGGTGGGACAGGTCGGCGATGGCTACACCTTC. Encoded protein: CASSSVGQVGDGYTF.

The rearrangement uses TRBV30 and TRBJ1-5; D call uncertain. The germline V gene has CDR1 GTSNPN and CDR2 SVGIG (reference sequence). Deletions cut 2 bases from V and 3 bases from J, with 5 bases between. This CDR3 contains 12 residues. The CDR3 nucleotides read TGTGCCTGGAGTCTTAACAATCAGCCCCAGCATTTT. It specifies CAWSLNNQPQHF. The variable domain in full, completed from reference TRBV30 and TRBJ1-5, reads SQTIHQWPATLVQPVGSPLSLECTVEGTSNPNLYWYRQAAGRGLQLLFYSVGIGQISSEVPQNLSASRPQDRQFILSSKKLLLSDSGFYLCAWSLNNQPQHFGDGTRLSIL.

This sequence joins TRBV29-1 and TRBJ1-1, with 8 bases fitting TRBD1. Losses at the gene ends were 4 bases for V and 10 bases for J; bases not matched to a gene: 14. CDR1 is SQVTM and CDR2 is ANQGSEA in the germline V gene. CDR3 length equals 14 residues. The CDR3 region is CSVVRQGAVRGAFF. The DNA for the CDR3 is TGCAGCGTTGTGAGGCAGGGGGCCGTTAGGGGAGCTTTCTTT.

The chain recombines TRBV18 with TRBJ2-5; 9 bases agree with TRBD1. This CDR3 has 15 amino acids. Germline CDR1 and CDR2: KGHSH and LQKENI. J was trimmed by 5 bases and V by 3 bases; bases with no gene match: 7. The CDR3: CASSPHRGLGETQYF. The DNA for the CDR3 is TGTGCCAGCTCACCGCACAGGGGGCTAGGGGAGACCCAGTACTTC.